This is a list of T cell receptor beta chains from one sample in a study of cytomegalovirus exposure and HLA in healthy donors. The table came from immunoSEQ multiplex PCR; TCRdb's copy has only in-frame clones and leaves some out. The sample has roughly 140,000 clones; approximately 88% are singletons. Source material: PBMCs. These receptors were taken from a young woman in good health and CMV-seropositive. Each CDR3 is given with its conserved first and last residue. Fields, in order: CDR3 length, J gene, V gene, CDR3 protein.

15	TRBJ2-1	TRBV30	CAWSGSLAAHNEQFF
13	TRBJ1-4	TRBV30	CAWSVTGAEKLFF
16	TRBJ1-2	TRBV19	CASSQTGGVFADGYTF
15	TRBJ2-3	TRBV7-2	CASSLKQGGTDTQYF
17	TRBJ2-5	TRBV11-3	CASSPRGLAGGPETQYF
15	TRBJ2-7	TRBV7-8	CASSPISTRKNEQYF
17	TRBJ2-3	TRBV29-1	CSVEDPGSPKGGDTQYF
14	TRBJ1-1	TRBV7-6	CASSLEEGRVPAFF
16	TRBJ2-1	TRBV11-3	CASSLALAGVGYEQFF
13	TRBJ2-1	TRBV15	CATSRGQYNEQFF
13	TRBJ2-1	TRBV30	CAWNGGRGTEQFF
16	TRBJ2-2	TRBV5-1	CASSSRWGTRTGELFF
17	TRBJ2-7	TRBV27	CASSLSISGGRFDEQYF